A selection of T cell receptor beta chains follows, all from one sample in a study of blood T cell repertoires in COVID-19. Sequencing was performed with immunoSEQ multiplex PCR; in TCRdb, only in-frame clones are kept and a portion is missing. The sample lists under 70,000 clones, around 87% occurring once. Sequencing input: peripheral blood. All receptors come from a man in his fifties or sixties with acute or convalescent COVID-19. Each CDR3 is given with its conserved first and last residue. D genes are given only for firm matches. Clone size is not always given. Where it is, it says once, few, many or a class for expanded clones.

v_gene	abundance	j_gene	d_gene	CDR3nt	CDR3aa
TRBV7-9	once	TRBJ1-2	TRBD1	TGTGCCAGCAGCCACCCGGACAGGAACTATGGCTACACCTTC	CASSHPDRNYGYTF
TRBV6-1	NA	TRBJ2-7	NA	TGTGCCAGCAGTGCCCGAGCGACTCCTTCCTCTAGGTCCTACGAGCAGTACTTC	CASSARATPSSRSYEQYF
TRBV4-1	once	TRBJ2-2	TRBD2	TGCGCCAGCAGCCTCCACCTAGCGGGAGGGGGGGGCACCGGGGAGCTGTTTTTT	CASSLHLAGGGGTGELFF
TRBV28	NA	TRBJ1-5	NA	TGTGCCAGCAGCCCCCCCCTTCAGCCCCAGCATTTT	CASSPPLQPQHF
TRBV7-9	NA	TRBJ2-7	TRBD1	TGTGCCAGCAGCCCACCGGACAGGGCGAGCTCCTACGAGCAGTACTTC	CASSPPDRASSYEQYF
TRBV11-3	NA	TRBJ1-1	NA	TGTGCCAGCAGCTTAGACCCAGGGGCTGAAGCTTTCTTT	CASSLDPGAEAFF
TRBV5-1	few	TRBJ2-7	TRBD2	TGCGCCAGCAGCTTGGGAGAACCGGGACTAGCCGATCCCTACGAGCAGTACTTC	CASSLGEPGLADPYEQYF
TRBV5-6	NA	TRBJ1-1	NA	TGTGCCAGCAGCTTGGCCTACTCGGTCCCTAACACTGAAGCTTTCTTT	CASSLAYSVPNTEAFF
TRBV28	NA	TRBJ2-4	TRBD1	TGTGCCAGCAGCCACCAGGGGGCTCTAGCCAAAAACATTCAGTACTTC	CASSHQGALAKNIQYF
TRBV9	NA	TRBJ2-1	TRBD2	TGTGCCAGCAGCGTAGGACTAGCGGATTACAATGAGCAGTTCTTC	CASSVGLADYNEQFF
TRBV6-4	NA	TRBJ2-1	TRBD2	TGTGCCAGCAGTGACTCCAGCCTAGCGGGAGCTAATGAGCAGTTCTTC	CASSDSSLAGANEQFF
TRBV27	NA	TRBJ2-6	NA	TGTGCCAGCAGTATATCTGGGGCCAACGTCCTGACTTTC	CASSISGANVLTF